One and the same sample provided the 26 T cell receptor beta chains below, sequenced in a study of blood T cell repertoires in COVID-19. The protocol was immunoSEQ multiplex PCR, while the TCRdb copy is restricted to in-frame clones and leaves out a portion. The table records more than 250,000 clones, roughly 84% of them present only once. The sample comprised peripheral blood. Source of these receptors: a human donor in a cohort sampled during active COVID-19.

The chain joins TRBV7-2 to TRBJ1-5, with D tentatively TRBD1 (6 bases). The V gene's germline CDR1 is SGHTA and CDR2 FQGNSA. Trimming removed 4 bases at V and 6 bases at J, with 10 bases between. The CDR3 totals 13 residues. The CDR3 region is CASSSIQGQPQHF. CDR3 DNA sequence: TGTGCCAGCAGCTCGATACAGGGTCAGCCCCAGCATTTT. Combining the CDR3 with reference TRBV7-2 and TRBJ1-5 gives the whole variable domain GAGVSQSPSNKVTEKGKDVELRCDPISGHTALYWYRQSLGQGLEFLIYFQGNSAPDKSGLPSDRFSAERTGGSVSTLTIQRTQQEDSAVYLCASSSIQGQPQHFGDGTRLSIL.

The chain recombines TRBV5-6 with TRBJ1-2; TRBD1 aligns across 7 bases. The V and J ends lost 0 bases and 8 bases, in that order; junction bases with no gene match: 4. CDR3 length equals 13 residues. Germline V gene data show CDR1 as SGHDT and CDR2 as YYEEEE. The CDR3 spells CASSLAGGRGYTF. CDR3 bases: TGTGCCAGCAGCTTGGCAGGGGGTAGGGGCTACACCTTC.

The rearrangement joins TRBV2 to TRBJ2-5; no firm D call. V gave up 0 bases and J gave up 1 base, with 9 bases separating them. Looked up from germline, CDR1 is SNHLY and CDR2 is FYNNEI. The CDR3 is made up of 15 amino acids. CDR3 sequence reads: CASSEAQVPQETQYF. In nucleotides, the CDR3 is TGTGCCAGCAGTGAAGCGCAGGTGCCCCAAGAGACCCAGTACTTC.

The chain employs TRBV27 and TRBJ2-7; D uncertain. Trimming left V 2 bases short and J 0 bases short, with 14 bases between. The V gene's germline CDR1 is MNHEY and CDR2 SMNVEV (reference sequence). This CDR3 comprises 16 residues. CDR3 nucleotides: TGTGCCAGCAGTTTAGTCGGTAGCTCGATCTCCTACGAGCAGTACTTC. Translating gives CASSLVGSSISYEQYF.

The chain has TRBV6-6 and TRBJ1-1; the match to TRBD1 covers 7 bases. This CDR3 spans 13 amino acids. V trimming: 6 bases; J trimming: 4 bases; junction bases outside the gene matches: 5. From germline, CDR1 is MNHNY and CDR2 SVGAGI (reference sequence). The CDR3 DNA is TGTGCCAGCAGCAGGGGGTACGGCACTGAAGCTTTCTTT. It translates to CASSRGYGTEAFF.

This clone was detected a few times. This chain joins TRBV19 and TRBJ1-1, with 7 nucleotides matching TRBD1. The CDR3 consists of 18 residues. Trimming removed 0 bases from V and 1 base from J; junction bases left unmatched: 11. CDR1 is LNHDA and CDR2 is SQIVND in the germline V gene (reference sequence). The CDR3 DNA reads TGTGCCAGTAGTATAGATCGGGAAGGGACAGCGAAGAACACTGAAGCTTTCTTT. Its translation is CASSIDREGTAKNTEAFF.

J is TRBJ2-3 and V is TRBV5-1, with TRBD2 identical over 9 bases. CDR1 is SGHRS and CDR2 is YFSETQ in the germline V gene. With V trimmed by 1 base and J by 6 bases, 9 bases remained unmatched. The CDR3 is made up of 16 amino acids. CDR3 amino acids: CASSLPSGTSFDTQYF. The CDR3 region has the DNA TGCGCCAGCAGCTTGCCCTCCGGGACTAGCTTTGATACGCAGTATTTT.

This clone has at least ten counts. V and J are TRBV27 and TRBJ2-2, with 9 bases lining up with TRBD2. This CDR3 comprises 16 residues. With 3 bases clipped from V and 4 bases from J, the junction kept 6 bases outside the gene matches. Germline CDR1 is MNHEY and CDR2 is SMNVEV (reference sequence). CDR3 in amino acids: CASSFIAGVGTGELFF. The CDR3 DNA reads TGTGCCAGCAGTTTTATAGCGGGAGTTGGCACCGGGGAGCTGTTTTTT.

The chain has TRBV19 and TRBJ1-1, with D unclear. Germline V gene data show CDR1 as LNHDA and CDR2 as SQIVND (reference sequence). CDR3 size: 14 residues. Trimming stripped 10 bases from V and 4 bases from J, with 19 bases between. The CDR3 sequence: CATREFGSATEAFF. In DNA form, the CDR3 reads TGTGCCACTCGGGAGTTTGGGTCGGCCACTGAAGCTTTCTTT.

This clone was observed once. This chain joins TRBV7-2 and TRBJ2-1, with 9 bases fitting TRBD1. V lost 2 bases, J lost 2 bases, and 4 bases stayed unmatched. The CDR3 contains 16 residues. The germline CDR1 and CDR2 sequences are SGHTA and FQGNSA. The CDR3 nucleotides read TGTGCCAGCAGCTTAAGGTGGGACAGGGCCTACAATGAGCAGTTCTTC. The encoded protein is CASSLRWDRAYNEQFF.

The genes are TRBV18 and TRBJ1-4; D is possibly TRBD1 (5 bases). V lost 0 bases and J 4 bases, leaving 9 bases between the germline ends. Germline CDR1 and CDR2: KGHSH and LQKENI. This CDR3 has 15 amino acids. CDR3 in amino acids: CASSPPGLINEKLFF. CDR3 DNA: TGTGCCAGCTCACCACCGGGACTTATTAATGAAAAACTGTTTTTT. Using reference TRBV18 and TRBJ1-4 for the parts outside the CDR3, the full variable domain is NAGVMQNPRHLVRRRGQEARLRCSPMKGHSHVYWYRQLPEEGLKFMVYLQKENIIDESGMPKERFSAEFPKEGPSILRIQQVVRGDSAAYFCASSPPGLINEKLFFGSGTQLSVL.

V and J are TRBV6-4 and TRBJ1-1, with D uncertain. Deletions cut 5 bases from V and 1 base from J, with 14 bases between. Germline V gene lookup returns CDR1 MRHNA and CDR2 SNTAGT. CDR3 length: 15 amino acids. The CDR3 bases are TGTGCCAGCAGTTTCCCCAACAGCAGGAACACTGAAGCTTTCTTT. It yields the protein CASSFPNSRNTEAFF.

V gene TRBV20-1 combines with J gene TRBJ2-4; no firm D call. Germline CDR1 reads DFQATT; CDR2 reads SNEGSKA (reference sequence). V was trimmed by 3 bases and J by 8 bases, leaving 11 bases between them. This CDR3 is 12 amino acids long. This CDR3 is CSASVKPDIQYF. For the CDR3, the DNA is TGCAGTGCTAGTGTAAAGCCCGACATTCAGTACTTC.

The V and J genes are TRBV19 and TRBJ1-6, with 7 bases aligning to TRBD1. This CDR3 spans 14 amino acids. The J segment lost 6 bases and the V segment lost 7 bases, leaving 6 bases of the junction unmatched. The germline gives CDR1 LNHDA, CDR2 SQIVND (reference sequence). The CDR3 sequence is CASTPTGFNSPLHF. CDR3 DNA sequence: TGTGCCAGTACCCCGACAGGGTTTAATTCACCCCTCCACTTT.

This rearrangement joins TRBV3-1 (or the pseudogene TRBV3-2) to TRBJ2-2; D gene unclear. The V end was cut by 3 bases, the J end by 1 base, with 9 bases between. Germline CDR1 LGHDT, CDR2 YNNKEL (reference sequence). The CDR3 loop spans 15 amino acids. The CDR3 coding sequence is TGTGCCAGCAGCCAGCTAATCTTGAACACCGGGGAGCTGTTTTTT. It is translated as CASSQLILNTGELFF.

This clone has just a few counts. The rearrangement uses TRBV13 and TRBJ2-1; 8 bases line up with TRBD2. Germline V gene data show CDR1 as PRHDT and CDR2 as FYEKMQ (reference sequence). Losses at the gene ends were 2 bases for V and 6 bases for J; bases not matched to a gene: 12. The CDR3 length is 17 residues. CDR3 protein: CASSLTREDESFNEQFF. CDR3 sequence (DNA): TGTGCCAGCAGCTTAACGCGGGAGGACGAGTCATTCAATGAGCAGTTCTTC.

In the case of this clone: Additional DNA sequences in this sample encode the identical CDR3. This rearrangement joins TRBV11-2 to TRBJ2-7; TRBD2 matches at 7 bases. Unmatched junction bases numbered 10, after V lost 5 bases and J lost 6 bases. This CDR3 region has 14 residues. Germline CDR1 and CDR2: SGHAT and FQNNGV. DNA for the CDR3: TGTGCCAGCAGCCCCACGACGGGGGGAATCGAGCAGTACTTC. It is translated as CASSPTTGGIEQYF. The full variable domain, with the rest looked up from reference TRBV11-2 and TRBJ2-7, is EAGVAQSPRYKIIEKRQSVAFWCNPISGHATLYWYQQILGQGPKLLIQFQNNGVVDDSQLPKDRFSAERLKGVDSTLKIQPAKLEDSAVYLCASSPTTGGIEQYFGPGTRLTVT.

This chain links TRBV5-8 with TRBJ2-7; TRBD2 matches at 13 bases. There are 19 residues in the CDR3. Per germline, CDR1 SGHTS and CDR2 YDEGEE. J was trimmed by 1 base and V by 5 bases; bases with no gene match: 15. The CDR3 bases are TGTGCCAGCAGATCTGGACTAGCGGGAGAAAACGTCGGGTCCTACGAGCAGTACTTC. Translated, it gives CASRSGLAGENVGSYEQYF.

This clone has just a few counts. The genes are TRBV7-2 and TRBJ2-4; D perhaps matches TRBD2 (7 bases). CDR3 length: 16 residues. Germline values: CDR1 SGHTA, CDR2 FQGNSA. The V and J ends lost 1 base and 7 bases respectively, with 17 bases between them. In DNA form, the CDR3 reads TGTGCCAGCAGCTTAGAGGGGGGGCGCCGCCGGAACATTCAGTACTTC. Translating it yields CASSLEGGRRRNIQYF.

This chain's CDR3 is CASSLQGAGGTNEKLFF. DNA for the CDR3: TGTGCCAGCAGTCTACAGGGGGCGGGGGGAACTAATGAAAAACTGTTTTTT. The rearrangement joins TRBV28 to TRBJ1-4; 9 nucleotides line up with TRBD1. Germline V gives CDR1 MDHEN, CDR2 SYDVKM. V lost 5 bases to trimming and J lost 1 base; unmatched junction nucleotides: 8. This CDR3 is 17 amino acids long. Complete variable domain (other parts from reference TRBV28 and TRBJ1-4): DVKVTQSSRYLVKRTGEKVFLECVQDMDHENMFWYRQDPGLGLRLIYFSYDVKMKEKGDIPEGYSVSREKKERFSLILESASTNQTSMYLCASSLQGAGGTNEKLFFGSGTQLSVL.

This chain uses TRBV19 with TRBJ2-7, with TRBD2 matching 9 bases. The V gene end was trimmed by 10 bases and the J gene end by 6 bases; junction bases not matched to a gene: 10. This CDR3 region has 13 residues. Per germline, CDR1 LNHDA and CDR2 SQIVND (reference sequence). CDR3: CATRGGGASEQYF. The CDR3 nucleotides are TGTGCCACTAGAGGCGGGGGGGCAAGCGAGCAGTACTTC.

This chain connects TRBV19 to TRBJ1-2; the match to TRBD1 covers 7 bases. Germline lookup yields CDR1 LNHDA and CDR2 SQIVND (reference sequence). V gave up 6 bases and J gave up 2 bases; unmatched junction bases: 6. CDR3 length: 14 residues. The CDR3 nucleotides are TGTGCCAGTAGCGAAGGACAGGCGAACTATGGCTACACCTTC. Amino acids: CASSEGQANYGYTF.

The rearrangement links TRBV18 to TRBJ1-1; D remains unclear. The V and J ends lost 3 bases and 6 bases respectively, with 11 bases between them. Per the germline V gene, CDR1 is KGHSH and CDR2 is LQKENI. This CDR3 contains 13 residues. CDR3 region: CASSPGPEAEAFF. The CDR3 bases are TGTGCCAGCTCACCCGGACCGGAGGCTGAAGCTTTCTTT.

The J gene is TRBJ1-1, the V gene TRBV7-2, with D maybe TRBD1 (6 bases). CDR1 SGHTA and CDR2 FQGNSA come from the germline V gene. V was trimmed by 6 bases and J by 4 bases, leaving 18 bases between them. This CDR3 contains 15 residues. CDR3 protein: CASRKGGRDSTEAFF. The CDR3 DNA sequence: TGTGCCAGCAGAAAGGGGGGGCGGGATTCCACTGAAGCTTTCTTT. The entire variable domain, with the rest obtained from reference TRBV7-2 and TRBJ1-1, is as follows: GAGVSQSPSNKVTEKGKDVELRCDPISGHTALYWYRQSLGQGLEFLIYFQGNSAPDKSGLPSDRFSAERTGGSVSTLTIQRTQQEDSAVYLCASRKGGRDSTEAFFGQGTRLTVV.

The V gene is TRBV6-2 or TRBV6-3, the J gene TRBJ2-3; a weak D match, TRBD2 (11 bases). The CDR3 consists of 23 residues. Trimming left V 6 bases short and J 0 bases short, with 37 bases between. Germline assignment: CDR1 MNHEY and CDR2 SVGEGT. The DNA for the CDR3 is TGTGCCAGCAGCCCCACGACAGGGGGCTGGGGACTAGCGGTAGCAACTAGCACAGATACGCAGTATTTT. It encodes CASSPTTGGWGLAVATSTDTQYF.

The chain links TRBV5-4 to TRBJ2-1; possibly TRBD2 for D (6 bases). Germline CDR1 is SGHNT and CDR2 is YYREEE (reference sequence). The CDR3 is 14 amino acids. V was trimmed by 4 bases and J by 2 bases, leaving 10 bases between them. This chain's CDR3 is CASSPWTTYNEQFF. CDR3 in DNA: TGTGCCAGCAGCCCTTGGACTACCTACAATGAGCAGTTCTTC.